A selection of T cell receptor beta chains follows, all from one sample in a study of cytomegalovirus exposure and HLA in healthy donors. Data came from immunoSEQ multiplex PCR; TCRdb stores just in-frame clones and leaves some out. The table lists 140,000 to 150,000 clones, approximately 68% of them singletons. Sequenced input: PBMCs. Every receptor here comes from a man between 35 and 55 years old in good health and CMV-seronegative. Each CDR3 is given with its conserved first and last residue.

v_call	j_call	cdr3_aa
TRBV5-1	TRBJ1-2	CASSPWGQGSGYPF
TRBV5-1	TRBJ2-3	CASSWGPGLESTDTQYF
TRBV2	TRBJ2-2	CASSDWQREVLFF
TRBV19	TRBJ2-6	CASSPPSGANVLTF
TRBV27	TRBJ2-7	CASSLSGYEQYF
TRBV10-3	TRBJ1-5	CAISESGQGNQPQHF
TRBV19	TRBJ2-2	CATQGGGPGELFF
TRBV28	TRBJ1-5	CASSLERSQPQHF
TRBV28	TRBJ2-5	CASSFAGVGQETQYF
TRBV2	TRBJ1-5	CASSDDGQMYSNQPQHF
TRBV7-8	TRBJ2-2	CASSLAVLAGANTGELFF
TRBV7-2	TRBJ1-2	CASSRLQGIYGYTF
TRBV5-4	TRBJ1-1	CASSLGQSREAFF
TRBV9	TRBJ1-2	CASSERGRMNYGYTF
TRBV4-1	TRBJ2-5	CASSKNRGQETQYF
TRBV11-2	TRBJ1-3	CASSLGVSGNTIYF
TRBV7-8	TRBJ1-2	CASSSASGQSYVGYGYTF
TRBV6-5	TRBJ2-7	CASRSGLAAYEQYF